This T cell receptor (beta chain) was recovered during a study of low-dose radiotherapy and immunotherapy resistance in tumors. Trimming stripped 4 bases from V and 2 bases from J, with 10 bases between. CDR1 is KGHSH and CDR2 is LQKENI in the germline V gene. This CDR3 is 14 amino acids long. The time point denotes: before trial treatment. It was nivolumab, ipilimumab, aspirin, low-dose cyclophosphamide and low-dose radiotherapy that donors received. TRAV and TRBV primers primed cDNA for both TCRalpha and TCRbeta. TCRs were amplified for approximately 22 PCR cycles with a constant-region primer and V-primer adapter. Isolated mRNA underwent amplification via in vitro transcription. TCRdb re-called the reads with MiXCR, one entry per CDR3 protein. Among tens of thousands of distinct CDR3 sequences, 31% were seen once, and the ten largest hold over 8.5%. This clonotype was found a few times.

The sequence derives from a female donor with ovarian cancer. This rearrangement joins TRBV18 to TRBJ2-3; the D gene is possibly TRBD2 (6 bases). Material: PBMCs, obtained before treatment. The CDR3 protein is CASSLERVTDTQYF. The CDR3 DNA follows: TGTGCCAGCTCACTGGAGCGGGTCACAGATACGCAGTATTTT.